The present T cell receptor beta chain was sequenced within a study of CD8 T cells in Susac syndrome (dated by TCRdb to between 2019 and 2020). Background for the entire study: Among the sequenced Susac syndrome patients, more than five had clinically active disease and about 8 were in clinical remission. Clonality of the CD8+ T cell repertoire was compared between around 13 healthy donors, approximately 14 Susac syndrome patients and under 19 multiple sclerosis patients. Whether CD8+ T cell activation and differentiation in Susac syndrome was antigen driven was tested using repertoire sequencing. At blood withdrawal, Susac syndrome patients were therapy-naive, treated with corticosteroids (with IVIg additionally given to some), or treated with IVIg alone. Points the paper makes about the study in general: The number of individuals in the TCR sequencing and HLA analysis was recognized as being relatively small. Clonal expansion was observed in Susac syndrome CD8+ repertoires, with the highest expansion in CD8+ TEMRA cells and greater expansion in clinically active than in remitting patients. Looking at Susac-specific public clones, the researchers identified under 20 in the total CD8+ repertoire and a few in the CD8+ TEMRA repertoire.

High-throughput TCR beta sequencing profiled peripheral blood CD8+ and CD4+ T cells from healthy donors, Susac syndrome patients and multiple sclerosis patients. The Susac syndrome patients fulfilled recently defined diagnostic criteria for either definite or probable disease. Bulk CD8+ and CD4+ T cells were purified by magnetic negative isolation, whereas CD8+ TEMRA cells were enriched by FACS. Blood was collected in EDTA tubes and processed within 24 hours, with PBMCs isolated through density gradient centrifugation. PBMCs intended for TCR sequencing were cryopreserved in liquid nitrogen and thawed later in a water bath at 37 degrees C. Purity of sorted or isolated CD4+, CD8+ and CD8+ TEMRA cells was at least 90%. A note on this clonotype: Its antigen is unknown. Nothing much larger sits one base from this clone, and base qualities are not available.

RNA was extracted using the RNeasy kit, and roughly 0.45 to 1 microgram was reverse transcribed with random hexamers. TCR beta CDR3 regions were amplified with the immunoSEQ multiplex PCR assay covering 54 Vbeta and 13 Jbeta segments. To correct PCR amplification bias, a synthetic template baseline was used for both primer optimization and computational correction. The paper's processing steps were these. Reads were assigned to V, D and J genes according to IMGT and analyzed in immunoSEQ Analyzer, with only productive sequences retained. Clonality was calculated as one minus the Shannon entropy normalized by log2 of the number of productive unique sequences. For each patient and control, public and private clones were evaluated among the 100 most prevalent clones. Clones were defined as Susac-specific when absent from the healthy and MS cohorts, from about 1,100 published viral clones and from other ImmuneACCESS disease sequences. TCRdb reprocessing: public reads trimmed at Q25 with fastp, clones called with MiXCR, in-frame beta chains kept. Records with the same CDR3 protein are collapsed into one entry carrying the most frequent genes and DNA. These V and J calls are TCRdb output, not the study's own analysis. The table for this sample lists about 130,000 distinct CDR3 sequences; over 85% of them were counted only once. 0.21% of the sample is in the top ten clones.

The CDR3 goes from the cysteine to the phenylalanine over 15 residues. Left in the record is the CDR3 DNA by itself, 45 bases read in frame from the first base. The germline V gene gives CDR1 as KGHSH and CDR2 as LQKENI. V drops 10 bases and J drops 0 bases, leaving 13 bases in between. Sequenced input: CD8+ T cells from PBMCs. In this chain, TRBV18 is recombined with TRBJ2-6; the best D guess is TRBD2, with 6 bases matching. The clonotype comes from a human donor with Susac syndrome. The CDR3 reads CANAGGPSGANVLTF. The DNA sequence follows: TGTGCCAACGCAGGAGGGCCCTCTGGGGCCAACGTCCTGACTTTC.